This T cell receptor (beta chain) was obtained from a study of blood T cell repertoires in COVID-19. Background on the study: Some COVID-19 samples were acute and others convalescent; all came from the United States, Italy and Spain.

The CDR3 has 15 residues. V was clipped by 1 base and J by 4 bases, with 8 bases between them. The germline V gene encodes CDR1 LGHDT and CDR2 YNNKEL (reference sequence). Clones were sequenced by immunoSEQ multiplex PCR, and TCRdb holds only the in-frame ones, with some missing. The sample has 70,000 or so clones; around 86% are singletons. V gene TRBV3-1 (or the pseudogene TRBV3-2) combines with J gene TRBJ1-6; tentatively, D is TRBD1 (6 bases). The receptor was derived from a woman under 30 with acute or convalescent COVID-19. The sequenced sample consisted of peripheral blood. This CDR3 reads CASSQGQGYNSPLHF. The CDR3 DNA sequence: TGTGCCAGCAGCCAAGGGCAGGGGTATAATTCACCCCTCCACTTT.